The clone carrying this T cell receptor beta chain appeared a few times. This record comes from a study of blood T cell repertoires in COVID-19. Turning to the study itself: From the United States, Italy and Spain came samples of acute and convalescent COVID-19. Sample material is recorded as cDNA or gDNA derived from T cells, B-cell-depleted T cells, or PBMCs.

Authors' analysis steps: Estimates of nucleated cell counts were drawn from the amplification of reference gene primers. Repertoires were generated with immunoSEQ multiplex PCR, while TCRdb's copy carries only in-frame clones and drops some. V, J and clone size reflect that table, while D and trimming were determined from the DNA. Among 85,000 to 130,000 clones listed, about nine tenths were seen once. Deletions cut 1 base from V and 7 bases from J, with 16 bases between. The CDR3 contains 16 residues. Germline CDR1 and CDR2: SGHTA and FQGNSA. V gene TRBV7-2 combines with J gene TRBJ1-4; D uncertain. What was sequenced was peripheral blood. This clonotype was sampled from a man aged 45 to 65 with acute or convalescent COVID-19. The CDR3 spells CASSLERTVVFEKLFF. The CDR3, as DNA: TGTGCCAGCAGCTTAGAGCGGACGGTCGTTTTTGAAAAACTGTTTTTT.